The 10 T cell receptor beta chains below were found in one sample sequenced in a study of shared clonotypes between healthy human individuals (dated by TCRdb to 2018 to 2021). Receptors were amplified or captured by the immunoSEQ multiplex PCR assay. Held by TCRdb, this immuneACCESS table contains in-frame sequences only and omits some clones. Under half of the omission traces to an unresolved V gene where checked; the cause of the rest is unknown. In all, the sample holds about 2.4 million clones, and 93% of those were seen once. The biggest ten clones account for around 0.4% of the sample. Input material: naive CD4+ T cells from PBMCs. The cell subset or site label corresponds to: CD45RA+ positively selected. These receptors were collected from a man aged 18-30 years in good health. Some clones in this sample may be carry-over from other donors' samples.

V and J are TRBV6-6 and TRBJ2-5; D is ambiguous. With 6 bases removed from V and 3 bases from J, the gap between germline ends came to 11 bases. This CDR3 contains 13 residues. Germline V gene data show CDR1 as MNHNY and CDR2 as SVGAGI (reference sequence). The CDR3 nucleotides read TGTGCCAGCAGACCCGAAATTAAAGAGACCCAGTACTTC. The encoded protein is CASRPEIKETQYF.

The chain couples TRBV30 to TRBJ2-7; TRBD2 aligns across 10 bases. Per germline, CDR1 GTSNPN and CDR2 SVGIG (reference sequence). The CDR3 is 13 amino acids. Trimming took 5 bases from V and 3 from J; bases not matched to a gene: 4. Here the CDR3 reads CAWASGSIYEQYF. DNA of the CDR3: TGTGCCTGGGCTAGCGGGAGTATCTACGAGCAGTACTTC.

Remarks on this clone: Other DNA sequences in the same sample also yield this CDR3. The rearrangement uses TRBV7-2 and TRBJ2-1, with D tentatively TRBD1 (6 bases). V lost 1 base, J lost 4 bases, and 8 bases lay in between. CDR3 length: 14 amino acids. Germline V gene data show CDR1 as SGHTA and CDR2 as FQGNSA. CDR3 loop: CASSLGGQYNEQFF. As DNA, the CDR3 is TGTGCCAGCAGCTTAGGAGGACAGTACAATGAGCAGTTCTTC.

The gene calls are TRBV2 and TRBJ1-1; D gene uncertain. The length of the CDR3 is 13 residues. Trimming shortened V by 7 bases and J by 3 bases, and 12 bases separated the two germline ends. Germline CDR1 is SNHLY and CDR2 is FYNNEI. The CDR3 bases are TGTGCCAGCACAATTGAGAGGGACACTGAAGCTTTCTTT. Translation gives CASTIERDTEAFF.

The genes are TRBV7-9 and TRBJ2-3, with TRBD2 identical over 11 bases. Germline V gene data show CDR1 as SEHNR and CDR2 as FQNEAQ (reference sequence). The trim removed 5 bases at V and 1 base at J, leaving 14 bases unmatched. The CDR3 sequence is 19 residues long. Here the CDR3 DNA reads TGTGCCAGCAGCCCGCTCCGGACTAGCGGGCCCGGTGGCACAGATACGCAGTATTTT. This codes for CASSPLRTSGPGGTDTQYF.

The rearrangement joins TRBV6-5 to TRBJ1-2, with TRBD1 matching 8 bases. CDR3 length: 13 residues. The germline gives CDR1 MNHEY, CDR2 SVGAGI. The ends lost 6 bases at V and 8 bases at J; junction bases unmatched: 8. The CDR3 region is CASRQTGGGGYTF. DNA for the CDR3: TGTGCCAGCAGGCAAACAGGGGGTGGAGGCTACACCTTC.

The V gene is TRBV4-1, the J gene TRBJ2-7; D gene unclear. Germline values: CDR1 MGHRA, CDR2 YSYEKL. The V end lost 4 bases, the J end lost 5 bases, and 12 bases lay between the germline ends. The CDR3 is 13 amino acids. The CDR3 DNA reads TGCGCCAGCAGCCCTCCGAAACCCCACGAGCAGTACTTC. This translates into CASSPPKPHEQYF.

The rearrangement links TRBV11-2 to TRBJ2-5; tentative D call: TRBD1 (5 bases). The CDR3 runs 15 residues. The V gene's germline CDR1 is SGHAT and CDR2 FQNNGV. The V gene lost 5 bases and the J gene lost 2 bases, with 15 bases spanning the gap. CDR3 bases: TGTGCCAGCAGCCGTCTCCTCGACAGACAAGAGACCCAGTACTTC. Amino acid sequence: CASSRLLDRQETQYF.

The rearrangement links TRBV6-6 to TRBJ2-7, with D unresolved. CDR1 and CDR2 from the germline V gene are MNHNY and SVGAGI (reference sequence). V lost 6 bases and J lost 2, with 20 bases in between. The CDR3 totals 16 residues. CDR3 sequence (DNA): TGTGCCAGCAGGCCCTCCATGCGCCTACCACCCTACGAGCAGTACTTC. Translating gives CASRPSMRLPPYEQYF.

The chain couples TRBV6-1 to TRBJ2-7; 7 bases align to TRBD1. Germline CDR1 MNHNS, CDR2 SASEGT. The CDR3 loop spans 18 amino acids. Germline trimming cut 3 bases from V and 0 bases from J; bases unmatched to any gene: 14. This CDR3 reads CASSELYRGTKSSYEQYF. In DNA form, the CDR3 reads TGTGCCAGCAGTGAGCTTTACAGGGGAACTAAGAGCTCCTACGAGCAGTACTTC.